Following are 6 T cell receptor beta chains from one sample sequenced in a study of cytomegalovirus exposure and HLA in healthy donors. The PCR contained 60 Vbeta and 13 Jbeta primers. The data were produced by immunoSEQ multiplex PCR, yet TCRdb's version contains in-frame clones alone and is incomplete. The sample has about 69,000 clones; roughly 76% are singletons. What was sequenced was PBMCs. The source of these receptors is a man between 18 and 29 years old in good health and CMV-seronegative.

The chain has TRBV30 and TRBJ2-5; the match to TRBD2 covers 10 bases. Per the germline V gene, CDR1 is GTSNPN and CDR2 is SVGIG (reference sequence). V shed 4 bases, J shed 2 bases, and the junction held 4 bases outside the gene matches. This CDR3 contains 14 residues. This CDR3 reads CAWTLAGVQETQYF. The DNA of the CDR3 is TGTGCCTGGACCCTAGCGGGGGTGCAAGAGACCCAGTACTTC.

The genes are TRBV6-1 and TRBJ1-5; the D is unclear. The CDR3 covers 14 residues. CDR1 and CDR2 from the germline V gene are MNHNS and SASEGT. V lost 6 bases, J lost 4 bases, and 13 bases lay in between. The CDR3 DNA follows: TGTGCCAGCAGCGCGACATGGCTGAATCAGCCCCAGCATTTT. It is translated as CASSATWLNQPQHF.

The V call is TRBV29-1, the J call TRBJ2-3, with 8 bases fitting TRBD1. The CDR3 runs 14 residues. Germline CDR1 reads SQVTM; CDR2 reads ANQGSEA. CDR3 DNA: TGCAGTACTCCCGCGACAGGGGCCACAGATACGCAGTATTTT. This codes for CSTPATGATDTQYF.

This sequence joins TRBV2 and TRBJ2-3; D is possibly TRBD2 (7 bases). CDR1 SNHLY and CDR2 FYNNEI come from the germline V gene. CDR3 length: 14 amino acids. V lost 8 bases and J 5 bases, leaving 17 bases between the germline ends. DNA of the CDR3: TGTGCCAGCGGCGCGGGGGCCCTTATAGATACGCAGTATTTT. This gives the protein CASGAGALIDTQYF.

The chain uses TRBV9 and TRBJ1-6; a possible D gene is TRBD1 (6 bases). CDR3 size: 13 residues. Germline V lookup: CDR1 SGDLS, CDR2 YYNGEE. The V end was cut by 8 bases, the J end by 5 bases, with 11 bases between. Written as DNA, the CDR3 is TGTGCCAGTTCGGGACACCATAATTCACCCCTCCACTTT. Translating it yields CASSGHHNSPLHF. Using reference TRBV9 and TRBJ1-6 for the parts outside the CDR3, the full variable domain is DSGVTQTPKHLITATGQRVTLRCSPRSGDLSVYWYQQSLDQGLQFLIQYYNGEERAKGNILERFSAQQFPDLHSELNLSSLELGDSALYFCASSGHHNSPLHFGNGTRLTVT.

The CDR3 sequence: CASSLFLETQYF. As DNA, the CDR3 is TGTGCCAGCAGCTTGTTCCTGGAGACCCAGTACTTC. The chain has TRBV5-4 and TRBJ2-5; no clear D gene. Germline lookup yields CDR1 SGHNT and CDR2 YYREEE (reference sequence). The CDR3 spans 12 residues. Deletions cut 1 base from V and 5 bases from J, with 6 bases between.